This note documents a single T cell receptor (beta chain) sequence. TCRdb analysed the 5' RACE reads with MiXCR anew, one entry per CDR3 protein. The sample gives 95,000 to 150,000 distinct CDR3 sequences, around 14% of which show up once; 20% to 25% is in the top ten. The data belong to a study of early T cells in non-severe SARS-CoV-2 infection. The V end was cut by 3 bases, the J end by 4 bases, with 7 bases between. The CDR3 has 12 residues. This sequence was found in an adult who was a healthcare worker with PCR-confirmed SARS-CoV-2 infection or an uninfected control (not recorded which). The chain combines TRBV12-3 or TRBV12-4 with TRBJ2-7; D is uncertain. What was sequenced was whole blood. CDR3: CASSFWGYEQYF. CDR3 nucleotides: TGTGCCAGCAGTTTTTGGGGTTACGAGCAGTACTTC.